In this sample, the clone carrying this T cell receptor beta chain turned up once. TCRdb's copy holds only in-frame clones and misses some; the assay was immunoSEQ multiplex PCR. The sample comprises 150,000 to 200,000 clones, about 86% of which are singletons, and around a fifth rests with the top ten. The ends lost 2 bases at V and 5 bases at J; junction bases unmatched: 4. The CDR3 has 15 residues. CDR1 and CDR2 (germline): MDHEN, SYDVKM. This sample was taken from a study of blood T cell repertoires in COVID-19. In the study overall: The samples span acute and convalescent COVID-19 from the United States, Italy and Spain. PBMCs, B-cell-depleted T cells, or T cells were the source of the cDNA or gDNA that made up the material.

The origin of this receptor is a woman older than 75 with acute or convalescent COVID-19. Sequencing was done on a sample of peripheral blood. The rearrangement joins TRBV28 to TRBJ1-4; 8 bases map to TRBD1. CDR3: CASSLVGQGNEKLFF. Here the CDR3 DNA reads TGTGCCAGCAGTTTAGTCGGACAGGGCAATGAAAAACTGTTTTTT.